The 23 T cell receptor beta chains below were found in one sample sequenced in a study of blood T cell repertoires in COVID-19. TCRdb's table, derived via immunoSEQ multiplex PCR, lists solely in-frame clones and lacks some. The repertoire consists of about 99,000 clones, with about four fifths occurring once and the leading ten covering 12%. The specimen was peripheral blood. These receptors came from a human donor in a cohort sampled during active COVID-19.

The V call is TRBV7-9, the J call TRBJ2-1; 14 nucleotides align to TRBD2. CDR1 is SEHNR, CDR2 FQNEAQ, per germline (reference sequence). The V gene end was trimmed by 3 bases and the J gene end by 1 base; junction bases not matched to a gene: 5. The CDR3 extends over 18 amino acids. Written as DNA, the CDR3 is TGTGCCAGCAGCTTTTTTCGGACTAGCGGGGGGTCCTACAATGAGCAGTTCTTC. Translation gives CASSFFRTSGGSYNEQFF.

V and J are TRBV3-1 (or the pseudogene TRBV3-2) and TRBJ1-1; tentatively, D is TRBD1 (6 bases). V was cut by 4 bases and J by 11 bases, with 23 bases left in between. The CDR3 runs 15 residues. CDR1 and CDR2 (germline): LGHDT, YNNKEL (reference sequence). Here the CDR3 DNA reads TGTGCCAGCAGCCCGTACAAAAAAAGACAGGAGGAGGCTTTCTTT. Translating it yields CASSPYKKRQEEAFF.

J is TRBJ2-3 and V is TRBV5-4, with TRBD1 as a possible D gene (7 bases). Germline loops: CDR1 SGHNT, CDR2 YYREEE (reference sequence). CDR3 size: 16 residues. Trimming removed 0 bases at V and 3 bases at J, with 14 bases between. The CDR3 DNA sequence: TGTGCCAGCAGCTTGGCAGCAGGGGGGCGGACAGATACGCAGTATTTT. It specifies CASSLAAGGRTDTQYF.

CDR3 nucleotides: TGTGCCAGCAGTGCGTCCCTAGGGGCCTACAATGAGCAGTTCTTC. The encoded protein is CASSASLGAYNEQFF. V gene TRBV6-4 combines with J gene TRBJ2-1; D perhaps matches TRBD1 (5 bases). Trimming cost V 4 bases and J 2 bases, with 12 bases left between them. The germline gives CDR1 MRHNA, CDR2 SNTAGT. The CDR3 runs 15 residues.

Here the CDR3 reads CASSQVRDRGNEQYF. In nucleotides, the CDR3 is TGCGCCAGCAGCCAAGTCCGGGACAGGGGAAACGAGCAGTACTTC. The V and J genes are TRBV4-1 and TRBJ2-7, with 10 bases matching TRBD1. With V trimmed by 1 base and J by 5 bases, 5 bases remained unmatched. The germline CDR1 and CDR2 sequences are MGHRA and YSYEKL. There are 15 residues in the CDR3.

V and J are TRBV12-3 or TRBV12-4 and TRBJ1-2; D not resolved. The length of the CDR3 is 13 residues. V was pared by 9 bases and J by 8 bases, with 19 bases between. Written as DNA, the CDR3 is TGTGCCAGTAAGGGTGGAGGCCTTGCGGGCTACACCTTC. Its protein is CASKGGGLAGYTF.

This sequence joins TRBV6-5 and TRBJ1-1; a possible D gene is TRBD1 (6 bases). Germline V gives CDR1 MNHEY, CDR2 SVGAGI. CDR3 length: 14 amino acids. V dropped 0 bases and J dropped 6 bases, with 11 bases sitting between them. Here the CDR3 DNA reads TGTGCCAGCAGTTACTCGAGGGGGAGAGCTGAAGCTTTCTTT. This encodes CASSYSRGRAEAFF.

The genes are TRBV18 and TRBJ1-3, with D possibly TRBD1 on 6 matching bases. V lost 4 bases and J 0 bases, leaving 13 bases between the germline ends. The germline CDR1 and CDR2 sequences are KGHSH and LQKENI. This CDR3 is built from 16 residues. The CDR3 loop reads CASSLQGKSSGNTIYF. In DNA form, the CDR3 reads TGTGCCAGCTCACTTCAGGGGAAGAGCTCTGGAAACACCATATATTTT.

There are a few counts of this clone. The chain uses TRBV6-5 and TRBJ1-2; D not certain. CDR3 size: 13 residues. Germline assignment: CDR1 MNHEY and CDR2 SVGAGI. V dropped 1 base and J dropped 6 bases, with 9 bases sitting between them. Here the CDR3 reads CASSYLNGDGYTF. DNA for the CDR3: TGTGCCAGCAGTTACTTGAACGGGGATGGCTACACCTTC.

The CDR3 coding sequence is TGTGCCAGCAGCCGGGACATTTATCAGCCCCAGCATTTT. This sequence encodes CASSRDIYQPQHF. This chain uses TRBV5-5 with TRBJ1-5; the D gene is possibly TRBD1 (6 bases). Per germline, CDR1 SGHKS and CDR2 YYEKEE (reference sequence). V was trimmed by 4 bases and J by 5 bases, leaving 10 bases between them. CDR3 length: 13 residues.

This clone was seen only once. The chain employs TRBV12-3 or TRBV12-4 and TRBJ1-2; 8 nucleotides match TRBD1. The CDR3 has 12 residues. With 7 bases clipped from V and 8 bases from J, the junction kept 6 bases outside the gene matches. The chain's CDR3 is CASTQGAGGYTF. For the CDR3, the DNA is TGTGCCAGCACCCAGGGGGCGGGAGGCTACACCTTC.

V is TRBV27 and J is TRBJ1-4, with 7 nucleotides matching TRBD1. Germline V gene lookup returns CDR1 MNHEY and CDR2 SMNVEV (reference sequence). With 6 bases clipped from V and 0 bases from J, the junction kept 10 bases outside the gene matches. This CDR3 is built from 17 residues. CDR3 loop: CASSHRQGGPTNEKLFF. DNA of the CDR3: TGTGCCAGCAGCCACCGACAGGGAGGACCAACTAATGAAAAACTGTTTTTT. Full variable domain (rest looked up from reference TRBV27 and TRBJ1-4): EAQVTQNPRYLITVTGKKLTVTCSQNMNHEYMSWYRQDPGLGLRQIYYSMNVEVTDKGDVPEGYKVSRKEKRNFPLILESPSPNQTSLYFCASSHRQGGPTNEKLFFGSGTQLSVL.

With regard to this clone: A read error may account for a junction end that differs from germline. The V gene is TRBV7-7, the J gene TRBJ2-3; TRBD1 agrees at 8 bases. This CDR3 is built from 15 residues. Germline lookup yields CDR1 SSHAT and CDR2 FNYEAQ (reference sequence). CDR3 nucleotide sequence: TGTGCTAGCAGCTTAGGGACAGGTCCCACAGATACGCAGTATTTT. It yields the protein CASSLGTGPTDTQYF.

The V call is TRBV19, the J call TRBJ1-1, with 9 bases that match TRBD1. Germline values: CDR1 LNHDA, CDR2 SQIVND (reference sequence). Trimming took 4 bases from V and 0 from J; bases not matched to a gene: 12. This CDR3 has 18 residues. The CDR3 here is CASSTPGTGNNLNTEAFF. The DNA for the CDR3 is TGTGCCAGTAGTACCCCAGGGACAGGGAATAATCTGAACACTGAAGCTTTCTTT.

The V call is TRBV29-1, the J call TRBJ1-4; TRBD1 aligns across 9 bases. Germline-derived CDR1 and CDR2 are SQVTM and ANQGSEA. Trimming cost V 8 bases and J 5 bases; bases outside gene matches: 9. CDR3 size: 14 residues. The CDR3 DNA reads TGCAGCTACACGGGACAGGGCTCGAATGAAAAACTGTTTTTT. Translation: CSYTGQGSNEKLFF.

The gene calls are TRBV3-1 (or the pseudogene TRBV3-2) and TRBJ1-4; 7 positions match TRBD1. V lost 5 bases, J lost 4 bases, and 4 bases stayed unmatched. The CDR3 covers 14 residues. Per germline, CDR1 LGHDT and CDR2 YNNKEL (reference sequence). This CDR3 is CASSAGQDNEKLFF. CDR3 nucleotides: TGTGCCAGCAGCGCAGGACAGGATAATGAAAAACTGTTTTTT.

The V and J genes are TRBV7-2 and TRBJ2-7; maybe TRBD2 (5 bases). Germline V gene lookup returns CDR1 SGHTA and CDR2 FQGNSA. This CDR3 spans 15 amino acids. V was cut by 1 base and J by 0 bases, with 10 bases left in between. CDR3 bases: TGTGCCAGCAGCTTAGGGGCCGGACTCTCCTACGAGCAGTACTTC. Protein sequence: CASSLGAGLSYEQYF.

The CDR3 spells CASSLGLAVQETQYF. The CDR3 region has the DNA TGTGCCAGCAGCTTAGGACTAGCGGTCCAAGAGACCCAGTACTTC. The chain recombines TRBV7-9 with TRBJ2-5; 9 positions match TRBD2. The germline CDR1 and CDR2 sequences are SEHNR and FQNEAQ (reference sequence). J was trimmed by 1 base and V by 1 base; bases with no gene match: 1. The CDR3 loop spans 15 amino acids.

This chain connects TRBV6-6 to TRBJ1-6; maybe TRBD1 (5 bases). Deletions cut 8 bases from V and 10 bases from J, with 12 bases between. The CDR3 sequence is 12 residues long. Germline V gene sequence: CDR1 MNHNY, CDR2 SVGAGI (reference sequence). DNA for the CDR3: TGTGCCAGCTCCCGGGGGGGGTCACCCCTCCACTTT. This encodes CASSRGGSPLHF.

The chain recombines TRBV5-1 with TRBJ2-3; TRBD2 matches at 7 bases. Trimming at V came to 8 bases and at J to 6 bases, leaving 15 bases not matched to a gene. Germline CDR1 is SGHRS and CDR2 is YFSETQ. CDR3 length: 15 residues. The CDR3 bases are TGCGCCAGTACGACCCCGGGCCTCGGGGGGGATACGCAGTATTTT. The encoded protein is CASTTPGLGGDTQYF.

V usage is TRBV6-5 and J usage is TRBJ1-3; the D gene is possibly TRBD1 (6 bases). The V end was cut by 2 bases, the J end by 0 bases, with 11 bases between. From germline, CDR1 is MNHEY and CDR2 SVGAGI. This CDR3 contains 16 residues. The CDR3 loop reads CASSYKGHASGNTIYF. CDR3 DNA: TGTGCCAGCAGTTACAAGGGACACGCCTCTGGAAACACCATATATTTT.

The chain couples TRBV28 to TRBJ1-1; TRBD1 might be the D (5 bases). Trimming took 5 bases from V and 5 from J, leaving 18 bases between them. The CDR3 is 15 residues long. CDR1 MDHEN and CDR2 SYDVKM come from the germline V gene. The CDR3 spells CASSPPTGTLTEAFF. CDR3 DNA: TGTGCCAGCAGTCCCCCGACGGGGACTCTAACTGAAGCTTTCTTT.

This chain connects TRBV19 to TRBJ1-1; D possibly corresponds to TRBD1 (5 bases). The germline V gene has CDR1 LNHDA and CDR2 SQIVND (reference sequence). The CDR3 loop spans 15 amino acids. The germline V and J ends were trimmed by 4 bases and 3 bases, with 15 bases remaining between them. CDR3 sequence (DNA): TGTGCCAGTAGTAGACGGACGGGGGGGTACACTGAAGCTTTCTTT. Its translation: CASSRRTGGYTEAFF.